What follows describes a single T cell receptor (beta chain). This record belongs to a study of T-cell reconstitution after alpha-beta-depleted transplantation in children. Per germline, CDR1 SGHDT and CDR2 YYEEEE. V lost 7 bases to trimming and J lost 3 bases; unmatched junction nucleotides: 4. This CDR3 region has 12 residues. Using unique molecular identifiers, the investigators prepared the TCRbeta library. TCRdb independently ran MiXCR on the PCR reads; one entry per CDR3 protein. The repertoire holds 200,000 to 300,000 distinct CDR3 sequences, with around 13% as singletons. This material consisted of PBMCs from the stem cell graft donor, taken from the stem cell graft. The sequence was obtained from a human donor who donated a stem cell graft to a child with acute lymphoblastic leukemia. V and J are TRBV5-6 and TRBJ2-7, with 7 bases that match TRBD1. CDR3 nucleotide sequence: TGTGCCAGCCGCTCAGGGGGCTACGAGCAGTACTTC. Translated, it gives CASRSGGYEQYF.